The sequence of this T cell receptor beta chain was determined in a study of long-term antiretroviral therapy in people with HIV. Study-wide results and caveats: Relative to control repertoires, HIV repertoires exhibited narrower CDR3 length ranges.

Samples held roughly 1-11 million cryopreserved PBMC, and DNA extraction followed. The CDR3 covers 14 residues. The V end lost 3 bases, the J end lost 3 bases, and 11 bases lay between the germline ends. Germline lookup yields CDR1 KGHSH and CDR2 LQKENI. With regard to this clone: Its antigen is currently unknown.

At the survey level, the v3.0 immunoSEQ assay was run. Only in-frame clones appear in the TCRdb table, and some are missing; sequencing was by immunoSEQ multiplex PCR. The sample shows under 30,000 clones, approximately 90% of them seen only once. This TCR derives from a woman under 40 with HIV. Sequenced here: unsorted PBMCs, sampled 1.9 years after starting antiretroviral therapy. The chain carries TRBV18 and TRBJ1-1; D gene unclear. The CDR3 sequence: CASSPGKQHTEAFF. DNA of the CDR3: TGTGCCAGCTCACCTGGTAAGCAACACACTGAAGCTTTCTTT.